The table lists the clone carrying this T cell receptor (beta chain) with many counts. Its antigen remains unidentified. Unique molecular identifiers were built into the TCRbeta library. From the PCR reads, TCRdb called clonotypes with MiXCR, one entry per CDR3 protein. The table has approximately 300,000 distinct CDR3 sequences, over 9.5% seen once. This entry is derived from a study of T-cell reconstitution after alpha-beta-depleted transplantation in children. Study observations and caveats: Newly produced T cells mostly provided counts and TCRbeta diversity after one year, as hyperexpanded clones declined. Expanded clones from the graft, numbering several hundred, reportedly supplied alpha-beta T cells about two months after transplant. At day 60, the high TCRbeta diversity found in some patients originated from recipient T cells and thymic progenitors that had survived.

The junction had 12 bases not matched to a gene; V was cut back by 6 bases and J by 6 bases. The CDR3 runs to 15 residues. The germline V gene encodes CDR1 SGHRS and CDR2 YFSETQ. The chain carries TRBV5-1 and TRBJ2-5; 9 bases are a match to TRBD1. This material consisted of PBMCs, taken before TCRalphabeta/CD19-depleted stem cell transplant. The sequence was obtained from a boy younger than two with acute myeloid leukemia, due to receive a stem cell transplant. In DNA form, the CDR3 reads TGCGCCAGCACCTCGGGACAGGGAGGGCCTCAGACCCAGTACTTC. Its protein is CASTSGQGGPQTQYF.